This TCR beta chain emerged from a study of cytomegalovirus exposure and HLA in healthy donors (dated by TCRdb to about 2017). For context, the study as a whole: An earlier analysis of approximately 600 of the donors reported more than 250 Gb of sequence data and 100 million to 140 million unique TCR beta sequences from roughly 180 million T cells. A later genetic analysis took genome-wide SNP genotypes for about three fifths of the roughly 670 donors and used that subset as a discovery cohort. Of the roughly 400 genotyped donors, about 84% fell in the genetic ancestry cluster associated with self-reported Caucasian donors. An early release covering over 500 HLA-typed donors comprised about 300 gigabases of sequencing data and roughly 85 million unique TCR sequences. The study was designed to test whether signatures of past pathogen exposure could be identified by cataloging public T cell receptors. Among 398 genotyped donors of the cohort, an average of roughly 240,000 unique TCR beta nucleotide sequences were sequenced per donor, roughly 20% of them non-productive. Roughly five DR-DQ haplotypes were treated as single units for association and clustering because of strong linkage in the cohort. Rather than using new phenotypic data, the later analysis identified candidate immune exposures from TCR beta sequences and from how often those sequences occurred across donors. HLA typing covered class I and class II loci at four-digit resolution. The study combined high-throughput TCR immunosequencing, statistical association of individual TCRs with disease status, and machine learning to predict cytomegalovirus infection status. To study patterns of TCR occurrence, a later analysis re-analyzed previously published TCR beta repertoires from 650 to 750 donors and added high-resolution HLA genotyping. The study used immunosequencing to profile the T cell repertoires of several hundred subjects and linked those repertoires to cytomegalovirus serostatus. To decide whether each TCR beta V gene segment behaved as functional or pseudogenic, an earlier analysis of 587 of the donors relied on high-throughput TCR beta sequencing. All discovery cohort repertoires had been generated using a single sequencing platform. In addition to the first cohort of approximately 670 subjects, a separate validation cohort of under 150 different subjects was used. Typing coverage varied by locus: about 620-630 donors for A, B, C, DRB1 and DQB1; approximately 500 for DQA1; around 570 for DPA1; under 490 for DPB1. Donor age, sex, ethnicity and CMV serostatus were collected together with the repertoire data. General study outcomes and caveats: In a later analysis, HLA-associated TCR beta chains were found to be more clonally expanded and to have lower generation probabilities than equally common non-associated chains. In the study, some 160 TCR beta chains were listed as associated with cytomegalovirus. CMV serostatus was the only immune exposure information available for the cohort. In an earlier analysis of 587 of the donors, most TCR beta V segments were observed in productive rearrangements about 87% or about 30% of the time, broadly matching IMGT annotations. Only TCR beta chains were sequenced in this cohort, and the absence of alpha or paired-chain data limited detectable features. A further reported finding was that TCR beta sequences accurately predicted the HLA-A and HLA-B alleles for most subjects in the first cohort. Because HLA typing was unavailable for some donors at each locus, only the typed subset was used in association tests. Specific HLA alleles were associated with 15,000 to 20,000 TCR beta sequences at a false discovery rate of 0.05 in a later analysis. In both the original and validation cohorts, the classifier was reported to diagnose cytomegalovirus status with high specificity and sensitivity. A later analysis reported that several top co-occurrence clusters appeared linked to parvovirus B19, influenza, CMV and Epstein-Barr virus. According to a later genetic analysis, donors in an Asian-associated ancestry cluster had fewer N-insertions in productive TCRs than the approximately 610-donor mean. A later genetic analysis associated a missense DCLRE1C variant with V-gene and J-gene trimming of TCR beta chains, and an independent cohort replicated the association. Correlated functional status among segregating V segments might reflect linkage disequilibrium, but an unknown experimental factor could not be ruled out. A cluster of highly shared sequence variants was judged likely to be a technical artifact of the sequencing pipeline. Presence/absence analyses assumed roughly uniform sequencing depth across donors, an assumption that may not hold. Because counts were too low, roughly 18 rarely observed V segments, including chromosome 9 orphons, were left out of the earlier analysis of about 620 of the donors. Some IMGT-functional V segments, including TRBV6-2 and TRBV6-3, could not be told apart with the 87-base-pair reads, so those segments were excluded. When HLA alleles, especially DR and DQ, strongly co-occurred, attributing TCR associations to individual alleles was difficult. According to a later analysis, TCR association rates differed among HLA loci, with DRB1 alleles showing the most associated TCRs and HLA-C alleles showing the fewest. The authors suggested that the approach could potentially be extended to other disease states and immunological phenotypes. Most TCR sequences were seen in very few donors, while some public TCRs were found in many individuals. In a later analysis, most CMV-associated TCR beta chains were found to appear HLA-restricted, with HLA associations seemingly driven largely by CMV exposure. Three of the identified cytomegalovirus-associated TCR beta chains were confirmed in vitro to be specific for cytomegalovirus antigens.

The cohort was made up of approximately 670 healthy bone marrow donors. At the time of sampling, all cohort members were nominally healthy, though unrecorded immune exposures were likely present. The donor was CMV seronegative and was included in the group of a few hundred seronegative cohort members. Each donor provided a peripheral blood sample, and peripheral blood mononuclear cells were used for TCR beta sequencing. Genomic DNA was extracted from the blood cell samples with the Qiagen DNeasy Blood Extraction Kit. The CDR3 starts with the cysteine, ends with the phenylalanine, and has 18 residues. Kept here is only the CDR3 DNA, which spans 54 bases and is read in frame from base 1. According to the germline V gene, CDR1 reads LGHNA and CDR2 reads YSLEER. The junction carries 16 bases between V and J, which are trimmed by 0 bases and 1 base respectively. As regards this clone: Its antigen specificity is not known. Base qualities are not at hand, and no much larger clone is one base apart.

Libraries were built with the immunoSEQ multiplex PCR assay. The multiplex PCR relied on a mix of 60 forward primers for TCR Vbeta segments and 13 reverse primers for TCR Jbeta segments. The CDR3 region of rearranged TCR beta genes was amplified from genomic DNA by a multiplex PCR assay. Amplified TCR beta libraries were sequenced as 87-base-pair reads on the Illumina HiSeq System. The study's own analysis went as follows. In a later analysis, some 80 million unique TCR beta chains were counted across the roughly 610 repertoires, and some 10 million of these chains were shared by at least two donors. Raw reads were error-corrected and collapsed into unique sequences by a nearest-neighbor algorithm in which closely related sequences were merged to remove PCR and sequencing errors. To assign V, D and J gene segments, CDR3 sequences were aligned to IMGT reference sequences. Each retained sequence needed at least a six-nucleotide match to both a V gene segment and a J gene segment. A rearrangement was called productive if the CDR3 had no stop codons and remained in frame with V and J, and every other rearrangement was called non-productive. Following IMGT convention, CDR3 was defined as the stretch from the second conserved V-encoded cysteine up to the conserved J-encoded phenylalanine. The earlier analysis of some 580 of the donors excluded any sequence lacking an unambiguous match to a single V gene segment. In an earlier analysis of around 590 of the donors, a V segment was called functional when productive rearrangements were above 56.7%, and segregating when the standard deviation between donors exceeded 5%. A statistical classification framework was built for diagnosing cytomegalovirus status from the catalog of TCR beta chain sequences. In a later analysis, TCR nucleotide sequences were compared against IMGT/GENE-DB human TR gene sequences so that V and J genes could be assigned. Using the TCRdist pipeline, a later analysis assigned CDR3 sequences along with most-parsimonious VDJ recombination scenarios. A later analysis defined each TCR beta chain by its CDR3 amino acid sequence plus V-gene family, and excluded reads lacking a unique V-gene family. A later analysis removed several hundred highly shared, low-generation-probability nucleotide sequences to deal with suspected cross-contamination and a sequencing artifact. In a later analysis, a clonal expansion index was calculated for each public chain from normalized within-repertoire ranks of inferred template counts. A later analysis computed generation probabilities with a VDJ recombination model fitted to out-of-frame rearrangements, and checked the results against IGoR. In a later analysis, TCR-TCR, TCR-HLA and TCR-CMV co-occurrence was scored with hypergeometric tests, and a repertoire-size bias correction was applied to TCR pairs. To estimate false discovery rates, a later analysis permuted the HLA or CMV assignments 20 times. A later analysis grouped co-occurring TCRs with DBSCAN, adding TCRdist sequence similarity when clustering within HLA-allele-positive subsets. Repertoires with fewer than 30,000 or more than 120,000 public chains were left out of co-occurrence clustering, as were five repertoires with anomalous nucleotide sharing. TCRdb re-hosts the immuneACCESS table, in-frame sequences only. Its copies lack some clones; in the studies checked, an unresolved V gene accounts for under half of them, and the cause for the rest is not known. D and trimming were read from the DNA, whereas the V and J calls and clone size are those reported in that table. Present in this sample are under 200,000 clones, roughly 85% of which were seen just once. 0.65% to 0.75% of the sample lies in the top ten.

This clonotype originated in a woman aged 40 to 50 in good health and CMV-seronegative. The chain uses TRBV4-3 and TRBJ1-3, and possibly TRBD1, on 5 matching bases. Source material: PBMCs. The nucleotide sequence is given as TGCGCCAGCAGCCAAGACCGTTTTGGCAGGGATTCTGGAAACACCATATATTTT. It specifies CASSQDRFGRDSGNTIYF.